This T cell receptor beta chain was captured by sequencing in a study of shared clonotypes between healthy human individuals. This clone has just a few counts. Germline V CDR1 and CDR2: SGHAT, FQNNGV. This CDR3 has 14 amino acids. The V segment lost 0 bases and the J segment 10 bases; nucleotides outside the gene matches: 5. The data were produced by immunoSEQ multiplex PCR, yet TCRdb's version contains in-frame clones alone and is incomplete. This table holds about 490,000 clones, 70% to 85% found once. This sequence was found in a middle-aged woman in good health. Some clones in this sample may be carry-over from other donors' samples. Material: PBMCs. This chain connects TRBV11-2 to TRBJ2-1; 8 nucleotides match TRBD2. The CDR3 here is CASSLEAGGREQFF. DNA for the CDR3: TGTGCCAGCAGCTTAGAGGCGGGAGGCAGGGAGCAGTTCTTC.